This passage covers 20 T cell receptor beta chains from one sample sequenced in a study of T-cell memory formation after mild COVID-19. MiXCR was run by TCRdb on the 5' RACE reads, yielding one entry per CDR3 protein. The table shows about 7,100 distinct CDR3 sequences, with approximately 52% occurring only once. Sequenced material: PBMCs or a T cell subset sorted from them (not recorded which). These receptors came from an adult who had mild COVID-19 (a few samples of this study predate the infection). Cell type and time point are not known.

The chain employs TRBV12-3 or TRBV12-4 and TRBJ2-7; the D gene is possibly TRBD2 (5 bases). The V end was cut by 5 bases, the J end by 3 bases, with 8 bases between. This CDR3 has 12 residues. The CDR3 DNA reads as TGTGCCAGCAGTCGGACTGGCTACGAGCAGTACTTC. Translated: CASSRTGYEQYF.

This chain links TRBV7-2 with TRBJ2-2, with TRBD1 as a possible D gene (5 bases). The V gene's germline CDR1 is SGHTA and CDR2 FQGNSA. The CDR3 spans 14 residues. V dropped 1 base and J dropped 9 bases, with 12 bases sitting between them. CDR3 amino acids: CASSLGAGNRELFF. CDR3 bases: TGTGCCAGCAGCTTAGGGGCAGGGAATCGGGAGCTGTTTTTT.

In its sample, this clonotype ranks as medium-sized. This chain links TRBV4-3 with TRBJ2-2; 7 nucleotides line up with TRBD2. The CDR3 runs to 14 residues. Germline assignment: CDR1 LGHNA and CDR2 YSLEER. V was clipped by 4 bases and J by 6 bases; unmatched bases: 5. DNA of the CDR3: TGCGCCAGCAGCCCGGGACTATTTGCCGGGGAGCTGTTTTTT. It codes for CASSPGLFAGELFF.

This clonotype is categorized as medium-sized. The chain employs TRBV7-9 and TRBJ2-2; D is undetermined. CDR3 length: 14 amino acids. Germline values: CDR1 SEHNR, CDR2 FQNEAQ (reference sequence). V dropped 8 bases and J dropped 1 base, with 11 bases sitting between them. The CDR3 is CASLNWVNTGELFF. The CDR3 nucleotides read TGTGCCAGCCTAAATTGGGTGAACACCGGGGAGCTGTTTTTT.

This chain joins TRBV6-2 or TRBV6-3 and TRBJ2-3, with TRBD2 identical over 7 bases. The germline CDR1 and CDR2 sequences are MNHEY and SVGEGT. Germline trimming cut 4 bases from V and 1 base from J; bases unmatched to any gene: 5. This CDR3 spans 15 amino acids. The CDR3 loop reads CASSWDYQGTDTQYF. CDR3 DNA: TGTGCCAGCAGTTGGGACTACCAAGGCACAGATACGCAGTATTTT.

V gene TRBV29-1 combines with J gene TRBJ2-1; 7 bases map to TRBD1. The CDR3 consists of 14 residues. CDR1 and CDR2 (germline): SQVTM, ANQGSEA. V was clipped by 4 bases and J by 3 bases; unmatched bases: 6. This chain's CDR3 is CSVALSGGYNEQFF. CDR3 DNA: TGCAGCGTTGCTCTCTCAGGGGGCTACAATGAGCAGTTCTTC.

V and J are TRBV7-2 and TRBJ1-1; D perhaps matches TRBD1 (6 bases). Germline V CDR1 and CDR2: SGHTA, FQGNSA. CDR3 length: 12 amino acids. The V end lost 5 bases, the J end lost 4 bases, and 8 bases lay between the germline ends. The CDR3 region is CASSIQGTEAFF. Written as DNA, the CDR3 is TGTGCCAGCAGCATACAGGGCACTGAAGCTTTCTTT.

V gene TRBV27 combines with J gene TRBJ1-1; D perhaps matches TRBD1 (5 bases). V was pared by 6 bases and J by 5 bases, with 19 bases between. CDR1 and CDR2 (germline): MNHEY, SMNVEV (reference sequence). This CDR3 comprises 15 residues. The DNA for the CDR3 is TGTGCCAGCAGCCCAGACAGCGCCCGGAGTACTGAAGCTTTCTTT. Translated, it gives CASSPDSARSTEAFF.

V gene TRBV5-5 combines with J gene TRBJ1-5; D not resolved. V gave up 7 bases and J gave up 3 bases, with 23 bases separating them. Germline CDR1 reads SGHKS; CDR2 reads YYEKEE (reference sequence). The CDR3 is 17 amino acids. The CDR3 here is CASPRNPGESNNQPQHF. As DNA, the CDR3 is TGTGCCAGCCCACGAAACCCAGGCGAATCAAACAATCAGCCCCAGCATTTT.

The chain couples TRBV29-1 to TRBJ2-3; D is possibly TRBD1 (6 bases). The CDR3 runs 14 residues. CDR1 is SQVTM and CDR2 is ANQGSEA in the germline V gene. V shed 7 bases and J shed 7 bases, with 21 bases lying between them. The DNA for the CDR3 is TGCAGCGCTACCACAGGGAGACTTTTGAATACGCAGTATTTT. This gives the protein CSATTGRLLNTQYF.

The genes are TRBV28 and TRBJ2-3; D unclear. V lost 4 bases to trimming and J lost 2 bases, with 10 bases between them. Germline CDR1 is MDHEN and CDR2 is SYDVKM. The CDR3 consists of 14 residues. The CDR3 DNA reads TGTGCCAGCAGTTCTGACGGCAACACAGATACGCAGTATTTT. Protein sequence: CASSSDGNTDTQYF.

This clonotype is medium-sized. CDR3 amino acids: CANQQGRGNQPQHF. The CDR3, as DNA: TGCGCCAACCAACAGGGGAGGGGAAATCAGCCCCAGCATTTT. V is TRBV23-1 and J is TRBJ1-5; TRBD1 matches at 7 bases. TRBV23-1 counts as an open reading frame of uncertain function. With 10 bases clipped from V and 4 bases from J, the junction kept 10 bases outside the gene matches. The CDR3 is 14 residues long.

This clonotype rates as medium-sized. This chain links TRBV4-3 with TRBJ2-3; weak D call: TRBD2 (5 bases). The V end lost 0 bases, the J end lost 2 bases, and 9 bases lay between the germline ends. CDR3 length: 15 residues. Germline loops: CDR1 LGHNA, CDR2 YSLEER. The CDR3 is CASSQDKRNTDTQYF. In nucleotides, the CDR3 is TGCGCCAGCAGCCAAGATAAGCGGAACACAGATACGCAGTATTTT.

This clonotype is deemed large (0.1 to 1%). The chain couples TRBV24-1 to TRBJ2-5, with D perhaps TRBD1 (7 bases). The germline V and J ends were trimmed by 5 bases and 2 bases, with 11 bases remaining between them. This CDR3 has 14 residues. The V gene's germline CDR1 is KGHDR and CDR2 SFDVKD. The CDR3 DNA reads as TGTGCCACCAGTGGGGGGGACAGACAAGAGACCCAGTACTTC. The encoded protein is CATSGGDRQETQYF.

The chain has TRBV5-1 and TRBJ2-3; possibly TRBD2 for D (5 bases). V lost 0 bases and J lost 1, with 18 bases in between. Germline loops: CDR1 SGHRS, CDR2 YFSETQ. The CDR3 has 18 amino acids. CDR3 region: CASSLAYGGALGTDTQYF. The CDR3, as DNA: TGCGCCAGCAGCTTGGCCTATGGAGGAGCCCTTGGCACAGATACGCAGTATTTT.

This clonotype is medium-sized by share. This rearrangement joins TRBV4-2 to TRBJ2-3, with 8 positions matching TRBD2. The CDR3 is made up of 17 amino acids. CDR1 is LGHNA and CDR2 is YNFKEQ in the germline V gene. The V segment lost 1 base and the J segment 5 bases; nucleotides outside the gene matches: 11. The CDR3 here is CASSQGASGGAEDTQYF. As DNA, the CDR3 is TGTGCCAGCAGCCAAGGGGCGAGCGGGGGAGCCGAAGATACGCAGTATTTT.

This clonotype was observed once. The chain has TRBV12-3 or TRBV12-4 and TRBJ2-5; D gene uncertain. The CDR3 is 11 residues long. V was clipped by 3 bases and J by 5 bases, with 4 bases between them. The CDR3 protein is CASSFYETQYF. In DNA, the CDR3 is TGTGCCAGCAGTTTCTACGAGACCCAGTACTTC.

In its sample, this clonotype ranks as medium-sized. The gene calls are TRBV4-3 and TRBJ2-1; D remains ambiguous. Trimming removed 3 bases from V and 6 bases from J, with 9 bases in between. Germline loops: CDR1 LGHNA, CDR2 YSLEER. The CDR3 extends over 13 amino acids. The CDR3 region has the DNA TGCGCCAGCAGCCACACTGCCGCCAATGAGCAGTTCTTC. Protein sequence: CASSHTAANEQFF.

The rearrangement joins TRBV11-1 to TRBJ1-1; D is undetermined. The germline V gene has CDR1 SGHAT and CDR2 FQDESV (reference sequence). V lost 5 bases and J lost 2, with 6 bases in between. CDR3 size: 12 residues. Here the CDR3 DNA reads TGTGCCAGCAGCCCCCTTAACACTGAAGCTTTCTTT. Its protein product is CASSPLNTEAFF. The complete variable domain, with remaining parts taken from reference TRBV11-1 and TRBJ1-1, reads EAEVAQSPRYKITEKSQAVAFWCDPISGHATLYWYRQILGQGPELLVQFQDESVVDDSQLPKDRFSAERLKGVDSTLKIQPAELGDSAMYLCASSPLNTEAFFGQGTRLTVV.

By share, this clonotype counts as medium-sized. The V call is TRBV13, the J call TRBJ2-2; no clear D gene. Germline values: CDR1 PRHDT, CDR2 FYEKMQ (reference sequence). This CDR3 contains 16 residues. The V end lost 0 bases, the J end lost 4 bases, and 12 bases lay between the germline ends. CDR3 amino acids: CASSLGPGLGTGELFF. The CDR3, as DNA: TGTGCCAGCAGCTTAGGACCTGGGCTTGGCACCGGGGAGCTGTTTTTT.